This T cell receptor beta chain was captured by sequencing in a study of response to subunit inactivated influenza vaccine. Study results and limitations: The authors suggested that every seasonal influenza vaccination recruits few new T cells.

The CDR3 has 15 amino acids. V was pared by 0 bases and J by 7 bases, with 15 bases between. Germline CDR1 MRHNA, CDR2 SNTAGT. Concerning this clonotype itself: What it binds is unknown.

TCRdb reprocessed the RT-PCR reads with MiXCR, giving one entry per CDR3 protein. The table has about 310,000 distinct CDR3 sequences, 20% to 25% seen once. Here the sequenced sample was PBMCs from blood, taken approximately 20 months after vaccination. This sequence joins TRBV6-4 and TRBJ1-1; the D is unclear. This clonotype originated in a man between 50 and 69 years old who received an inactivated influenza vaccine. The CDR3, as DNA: TGTGCCAGCAGTGACTCGAAAGGCCTGGATAGTGAAGCTTTCTTT. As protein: CASSDSKGLDSEAFF.